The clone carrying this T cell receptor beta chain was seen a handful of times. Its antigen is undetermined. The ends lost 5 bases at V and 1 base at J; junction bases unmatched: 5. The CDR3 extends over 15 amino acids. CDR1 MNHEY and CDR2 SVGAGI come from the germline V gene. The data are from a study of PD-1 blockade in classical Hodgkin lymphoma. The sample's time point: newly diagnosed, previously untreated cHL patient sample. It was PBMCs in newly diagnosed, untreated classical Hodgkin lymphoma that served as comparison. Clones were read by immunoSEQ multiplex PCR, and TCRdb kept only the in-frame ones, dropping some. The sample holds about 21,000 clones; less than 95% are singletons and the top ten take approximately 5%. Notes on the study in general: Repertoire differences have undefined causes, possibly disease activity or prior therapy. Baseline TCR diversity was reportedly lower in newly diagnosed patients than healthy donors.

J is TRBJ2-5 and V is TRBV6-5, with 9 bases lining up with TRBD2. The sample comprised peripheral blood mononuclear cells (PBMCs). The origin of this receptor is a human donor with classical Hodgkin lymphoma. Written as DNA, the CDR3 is TGTGCCAGCAGTCAGCCGACTAGCGGCCAAGAGACCCAGTACTTC. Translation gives CASSQPTSGQETQYF.